This TCR beta chain was recovered during a study of T cells in Graves' hyperthyroidism and ophthalmopathy. Notes on the study in general: Blood also showed most of the thyroid clonotypes that were expanded above 0.001.

RNA transcripts were the template for amplifying TCR beta CDR3 regions. The HTBI primer set drove a first-round RT-PCR of the TCR CDR3. One entry per CDR3 protein results from TCRdb running MiXCR on the multiplex PCR reads. The sample has about 180,000 distinct CDR3 sequences, just under 9.5% seen once. This clonotype was found many times. The antigen remains unidentified. Each diagnosis was grounded in clinical symptoms, serum thyroxine and TRAb, thyroid ultrasound, and orbital computed tomography. This sample holds PBMCs from under 11 ml fresh peripheral blood. The TCR was taken from a woman aged 18-29 years with Graves' hyperthyroidism that later progressed to Graves' ophthalmopathy. Sequencing was done on a sample of blood.

CDR3 in amino acids: CAWSVAGQQYF. The CDR3 nucleotides read TGTGCCTGGAGTGTTGCAGGGCAGCAGTACTTC. The J gene is TRBJ2-7, the V gene TRBV30, with a weak D call TRBD1 (5 bases). Trimming cost V 0 bases and J 8 bases, with 8 bases left between them. There are 11 residues in the CDR3. Germline CDR1 GTSNPN, CDR2 SVGIG (reference sequence). The variable domain in full, completed from reference TRBV30 and TRBJ2-7, reads SQTIHQWPATLVQPVGSPLSLECTVEGTSNPNLYWYRQAAGRGLQLLFYSVGIGQISSEVPQNLSASRPQDRQFILSSKKLLLSDSGFYLCAWSVAGQQYFGPGTRLTVT.